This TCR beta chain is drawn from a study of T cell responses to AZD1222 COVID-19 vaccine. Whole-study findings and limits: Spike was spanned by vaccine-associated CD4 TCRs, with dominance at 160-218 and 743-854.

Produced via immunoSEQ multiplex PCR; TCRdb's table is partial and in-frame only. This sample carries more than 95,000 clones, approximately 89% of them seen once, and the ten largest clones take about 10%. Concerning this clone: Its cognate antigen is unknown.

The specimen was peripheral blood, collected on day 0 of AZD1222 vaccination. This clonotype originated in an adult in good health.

CDR3 residues: CASSPTSYEQYF. The CDR3 nucleotides are TGTGCCAGCTCACCGACCAGCTACGAGCAGTACTTC. The chain links TRBV18 to TRBJ2-7; D is uncertain. This CDR3 is 12 amino acids long. Per the germline V gene, CDR1 is KGHSH and CDR2 is LQKENI. Between the trimmed V and J ends, which lost 3 bases and 3 bases, there was a span of 6 bases.